Sequencing of this T cell receptor beta chain was carried out in a study of blood T cell repertoires in COVID-19 (dated by TCRdb to 2019 to 2021). Background on the whole study: Samples covering the acute and convalescent phases of COVID-19 were provided by collaborators in the United States, Italy and Spain. The prospective study material was composed of cDNA or gDNA derived from T cells, B-cell-depleted T cells, or PBMCs. A freely available public database, intended as a resource for researchers studying the immune response to SARS-CoV-2, is where the repertoires were released. HLA class I and class II types, where available, came from metadata supplied by the sample provider rather than from assay-based typing. A de-identified subject ID, COVID-19 status, age in years and sex were almost always included in the sample metadata. The samples were drawn from the first 160 participants of the ongoing ImmuneRACE study and from about 1,200 subjects provided by 6 global collaborators. The dataset comprised deeply sampled blood TCRbeta repertoires from subjects exposed to, actively infected with, or recovered from COVID-19. The study at large found these results: The amount of clinical and demographic metadata varied by source and participant and was provided uncurated.

TCRbeta CDR3 regions were amplified from genomic DNA using the immunoSEQ Assay, a bias-controlled multiplex PCR. Per the source publication's procedure: The number of nucleated cells in each sample was estimated by amplification of reference gene primers within the assay. To quantify the absolute abundance of each unique TCRbeta CDR3 rearrangement, sequence reads were collapsed and filtered. Productive Simpson clonality was computed per sample as the square root of Simpson's diversity index over productive rearrangements. The source is immuneACCESS, and TCRdb retained only in-frame sequences with V and J called. Part of the clones is not carried over; for the studies checked, unresolved V genes explain less than half of this, and the remainder is unexplained. D and trimming were read from the DNA, whereas the V and J calls and clone size are those reported in that table. The sample data list about 260,000 clones, and roughly 83% of these were observed just once. The ten most abundant clones make up about 4.3% of the sample.

V loses 6 bases, J loses 10 bases, and the germline ends lie 16 bases apart. Its CDR3 holds 12 amino acids, cysteine through phenylalanine. The only DNA kept is the CDR3, 36 bases in frame from the first base. In the germline V gene (reference sequence), CDR1 corresponds to SGHNT and CDR2 to YYREEE. A note on this clone: The specificity of this receptor is unknown. It has no much larger one-base neighbor in the sample; base qualities were not kept.

Another Seattle source contributed samples from volunteer blood donors who had recovered from COVID-19. The collaborating institutions used their own protocols to collect whole blood in K2EDTA tubes. For TCRbeta analysis, collaborators shipped samples as frozen whole blood, isolated PBMCs, or DNA extracted from either of those sample types. The receptor comes from a man aged 60-69 years who had recovered from COVID-19. Material for sequencing was peripheral blood. Rearrangement joined TRBV5-4 to TRBJ1-2, and possibly TRBD1, on 5 matching bases. The bases are TGTGCCAGCACCGGGACTTCTTCCCCCTACACCTTC. This sequence encodes CASTGTSSPYTF.